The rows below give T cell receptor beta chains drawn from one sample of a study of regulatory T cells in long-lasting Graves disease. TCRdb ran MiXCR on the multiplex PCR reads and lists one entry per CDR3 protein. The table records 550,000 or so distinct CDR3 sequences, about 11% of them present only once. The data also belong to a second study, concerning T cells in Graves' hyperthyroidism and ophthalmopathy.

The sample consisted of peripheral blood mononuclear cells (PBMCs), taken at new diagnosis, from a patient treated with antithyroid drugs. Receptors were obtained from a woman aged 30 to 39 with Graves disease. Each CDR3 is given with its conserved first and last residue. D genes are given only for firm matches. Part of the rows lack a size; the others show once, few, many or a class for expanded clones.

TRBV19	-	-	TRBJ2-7	TGTGCCAGTAGACGGGGACACGTTAGCTCCTACGAGCAGTACTTC	CASRRGHVSSYEQYF
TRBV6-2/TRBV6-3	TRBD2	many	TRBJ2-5	TGTGCCAGCAGCACCAGACTAGCGCAAGAGACCCAGTACTTC	CASSTRLAQETQYF
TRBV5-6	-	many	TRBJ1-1	TGTGCCAGCAGCTTGGGTCTGCAGCTCACTGAAGCTTTCTTT	CASSLGLQLTEAFF
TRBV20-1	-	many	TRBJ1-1	TGCAGTGCTAGAGCGTACACAGAGAACACTGAAGCTTTCTTT	CSARAYTENTEAFF
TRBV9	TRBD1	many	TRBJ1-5	TGTGCCAGCAGCGCCACTGACAGGGCCTTTGCGCCCCAGCATTTT	CASSATDRAFAPQHF
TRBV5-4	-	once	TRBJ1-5	TGTGCCAGCAGCTGGGACGGCCACAATCAGCCCCAGCATTTT	CASSWDGHNQPQHF
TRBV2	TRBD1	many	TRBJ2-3	TGTGCCAGCAGGAGAGACAGGGTTGTTACAGATACGCAGTATTTT	CASRRDRVVTDTQYF
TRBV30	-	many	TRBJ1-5	TGTGCCTGGAAATTAGGGGGCAATCAGCCCCAGCATTTT	CAWKLGGNQPQHF
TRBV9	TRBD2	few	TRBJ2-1	TGTGCCAGCAGCCCCCGCGGGAGGGCCGACAATGAGCAGTTCTTC	CASSPRGRADNEQFF
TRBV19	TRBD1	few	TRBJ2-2	TGTGCCAGTAGTCTCTTTTCCACAGGGGGCTCGGTTTACGGGGAGCTGTTTTTT	CASSLFSTGGSVYGELFF
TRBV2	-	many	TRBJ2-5	TGTGCCAGCAGTGATATCACGCGGGACGCGACCCAGTACTTC	CASSDITRDATQYF
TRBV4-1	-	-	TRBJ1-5	TGCGCCAGCAGCCAAGACTCCCCGGTAGCTGTAACTTGGAGCAATCAGCCCCAGCATTTT	CASSQDSPVAVTWSNQPQHF
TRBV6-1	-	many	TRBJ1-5	TGTGCCAGCAGTCAGGGACACGTCGGTCAGCCCCAGCATTTT	CASSQGHVGQPQHF
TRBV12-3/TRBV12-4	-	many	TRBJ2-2	TGTGCCAGCAGCAGTGGGGAGTTGACCGGGGAGCTGTTTTTT	CASSSGELTGELFF
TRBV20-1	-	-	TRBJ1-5	TGCAGTGCTAACGACAGATATCAGCGGCCCCAGCATTTT	CSANDRYQRPQHF
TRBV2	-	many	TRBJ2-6	TGTGCCAGCAGTCCGAGTACTGGGGCCAACGTCCTGACTTTC	CASSPSTGANVLTF
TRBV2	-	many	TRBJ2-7	TGTGCCAGCAGTGTAGAGGCGGCCTACGAGCAGTACTTC	CASSVEAAYEQYF
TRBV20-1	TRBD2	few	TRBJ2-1	TGCAGTGCTAGAGATAGACTAGCGGGAGACAGTGAGCAGTTCTTC	CSARDRLAGDSEQFF
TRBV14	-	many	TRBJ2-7	TGTGCCAGCAGCCAAGGCAGCAGTTCCTACGAGCAGTACTTC	CASSQGSSSYEQYF
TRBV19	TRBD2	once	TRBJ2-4	TGTGCCAGTAGTTTCGGGGGGGCGAGGACCAAAAACATTCAGTACTTC	CASSFGGARTKNIQYF
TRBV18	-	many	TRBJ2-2	TGTGCCAGCTCACCGCAGAAGACCGGGGAGCTGTTTTTT	CASSPQKTGELFF
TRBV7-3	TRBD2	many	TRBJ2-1	TGTGCCAGCAGCTTCACGGGAGGGCCTTACAATGAGCAGTTCTTC	CASSFTGGPYNEQFF
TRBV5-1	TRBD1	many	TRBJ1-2	TGCGCCAGCAGCTTGGTAGGGGGCACTCGTGAGGGCTACACCTTC	CASSLVGGTREGYTF
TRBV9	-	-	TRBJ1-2	TGTGCCAGCAGCATCATTAAGGAACCGAACTATGGCTACACCTTC	CASSIIKEPNYGYTF
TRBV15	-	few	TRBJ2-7	TGTGCCACCAGCCCCCGAAGGGTCGGGCACGAGCAGTACTTC	CATSPRRVGHEQYF
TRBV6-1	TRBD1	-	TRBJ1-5	TGTGCCAGCAGGGACAGGAGGGATCTCAGCAATCAGCCCCAGCATTTT	CASRDRRDLSNQPQHF
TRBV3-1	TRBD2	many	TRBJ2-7	TGTGCCAGCAGCCAAACTAGCGGTTTCGACGAGCAGTACTTC	CASSQTSGFDEQYF
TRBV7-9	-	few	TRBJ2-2	TGTGCCAGCAGCTTAAAGAGACCGGTGGGGGAGCTGTTTTTT	CASSLKRPVGELFF
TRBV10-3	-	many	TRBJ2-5	TGTGCCATCAGTGGGGCAGTCCAAGAGACCCAGTACTTC	CAISGAVQETQYF
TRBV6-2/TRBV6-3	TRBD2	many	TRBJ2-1	TGTGCCAGCAGTTACTCGCGGGCCCTTAGCGGGAGGCGGGACGAGCAGTTCTTC	CASSYSRALSGRRDEQFF
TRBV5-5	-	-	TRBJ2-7	TGTGCCAGCAGCTTGGGGGATTCGACTACCTACGAGCAGTACTTC	CASSLGDSTTYEQYF
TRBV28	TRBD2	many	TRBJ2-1	TGTGCCAGCATTCCCCCCTTTAGCGGGGACAATGAGCAGTTCTTC	CASIPPFSGDNEQFF